Below, 26 T cell receptor beta chains from the same sample are listed, as sequenced in a study of cytomegalovirus exposure and HLA in healthy donors. Both 60 Vbeta primers and 13 Jbeta primers went into the PCR. Produced via immunoSEQ multiplex PCR; TCRdb's table is partial and in-frame only. This sample carries approximately 180,000 clones, 87% of them seen once, and the ten largest clones take around 0.21%. The sample was PBMCs. Every receptor here comes from a girl less than two years old in good health and CMV-seronegative.

The V gene is TRBV30, the J gene TRBJ2-5, with 8 bases lining up with TRBD2. The germline V gene encodes CDR1 GTSNPN and CDR2 SVGIG (reference sequence). This CDR3 has 14 residues. Trimming removed 3 bases from V and 4 bases from J; junction bases left unmatched: 7. The CDR3 protein is CAWSPLAGTETQYF. The CDR3 DNA is TGTGCCTGGAGCCCCCTAGCGGGTACAGAGACCCAGTACTTC.

In DNA, the CDR3 is TGTGCCAGCAGCGATACAGGGAAGAGCTCCTACGAGCAGTACTTC. Protein product: CASSDTGKSSYEQYF. The genes are TRBV11-2 and TRBJ2-7; weak D call: TRBD1 (6 bases). CDR3 length: 15 amino acids. Between the trimmed V and J ends, which lost 5 bases and 0 bases, there was a span of 14 bases. Per the germline V gene, CDR1 is SGHAT and CDR2 is FQNNGV. Variable domain in full (rest from reference TRBV11-2 and TRBJ2-7): EAGVAQSPRYKIIEKRQSVAFWCNPISGHATLYWYQQILGQGPKLLIQFQNNGVVDDSQLPKDRFSAERLKGVDSTLKIQPAKLEDSAVYLCASSDTGKSSYEQYFGPGTRLTVT.

This chain uses TRBV27 with TRBJ2-7, with TRBD2 as a possible D gene (6 bases). The CDR3 spans 16 residues. Germline-derived CDR1 and CDR2 are MNHEY and SMNVEV (reference sequence). Between the trimmed V and J ends, which lost 2 bases and 4 bases, there was a span of 18 bases. The CDR3 DNA is TGTGCCAGCAGTTTAAGTCCCGGGACTTTCAATTACGAGCAGTACTTC. It specifies CASSLSPGTFNYEQYF.

This clone was observed a handful of times. The chain is built from TRBV27 and TRBJ1-2, with 8 positions matching TRBD1. Germline CDR1 and CDR2: MNHEY and SMNVEV (reference sequence). This CDR3 has 15 residues. Losses at the gene ends were 4 bases for V and 6 bases for J; bases not matched to a gene: 10. Written as DNA, the CDR3 is TGTGCCAGCAGTTCCACCCCGGGACAGGACAATGGCTACACCTTC. Translation: CASSSTPGQDNGYTF.

The rearrangement links TRBV4-1 to TRBJ1-2; D not resolved. V was pared by 6 bases and J by 6 bases, with 23 bases between. Germline CDR1 MGHRA, CDR2 YSYEKL. This CDR3 has 16 residues. The CDR3 reads CASRKNPSGNSHGYTF. CDR3 in DNA: TGCGCCAGCAGGAAGAACCCCTCGGGGAACAGTCATGGCTACACCTTC.

V gene TRBV7-2 combines with J gene TRBJ2-5, with TRBD2 matching 10 bases. There are 15 residues in the CDR3. The J segment lost 3 bases and the V segment lost 4 bases, leaving 5 bases of the junction unmatched. Germline V gene sequence: CDR1 SGHTA, CDR2 FQGNSA. This chain's CDR3 is CASSWVLAGKETQYF. For the CDR3, the DNA is TGTGCCAGCAGCTGGGTACTAGCGGGAAAAGAGACCCAGTACTTC.

The rearrangement joins TRBV19 to TRBJ2-4; D gene ambiguous. The V and J ends lost 1 base and 0 bases respectively, with 10 bases between them. Germline values: CDR1 LNHDA, CDR2 SQIVND (reference sequence). This CDR3 has 16 amino acids. The CDR3, as DNA: TGTGCCAGTAGTATAGCCGCCCGACTAGCCAAAAACATTCAGTACTTC. This translates into CASSIAARLAKNIQYF.

J is TRBJ2-3 and V is TRBV11-2, with 11 bases fitting TRBD2. The CDR3 consists of 17 residues. Unmatched junction bases numbered 8, after V lost 6 bases and J lost 0 bases. CDR1 SGHAT and CDR2 FQNNGV come from the germline V gene. CDR3 protein: CASRGLAALTSTDTQYF. The CDR3 nucleotides read TGTGCCAGCAGGGGACTAGCGGCCCTAACGAGCACAGATACGCAGTATTTT. The full variable domain, with the rest looked up from reference TRBV11-2 and TRBJ2-3, is EAGVAQSPRYKIIEKRQSVAFWCNPISGHATLYWYQQILGQGPKLLIQFQNNGVVDDSQLPKDRFSAERLKGVDSTLKIQPAKLEDSAVYLCASRGLAALTSTDTQYFGPGTRLTVL.

This clone has more than one count but fewer than ten. The rearrangement links TRBV10-3 to TRBJ2-1; 11 positions agree with TRBD2. The CDR3 sequence is 16 residues long. Germline V gene data show CDR1 as ENHRY and CDR2 as SYGVKD. V trimming: 3 bases; J trimming: 6 bases; junction bases outside the gene matches: 7. This CDR3 reads CAISDPAGLAGNEQFF. The CDR3 DNA is TGTGCCATCAGTGATCCGGCCGGACTAGCGGGCAATGAGCAGTTCTTC.

This rearrangement joins TRBV19 to TRBJ2-4; 7 nucleotides line up with TRBD1. CDR3 length equals 16 residues. The V and J ends lost 1 base and 8 bases, in that order; junction bases with no gene match: 11. Germline-derived CDR1 and CDR2 are LNHDA and SQIVND (reference sequence). This chain's CDR3 is CASSIGTGNPTDIQYF. CDR3 in DNA: TGTGCCAGTAGTATAGGGACAGGAAATCCGACGGACATTCAGTACTTC.

This clone occurred a few times. This chain uses TRBV5-1 with TRBJ1-4, with a tentative D call TRBD1 (5 bases). This CDR3 has 16 residues. The V end was cut by 4 bases, the J end by 2 bases, with 15 bases between. CDR1 is SGHRS, CDR2 YFSETQ, per germline. The CDR3: CASSRHSTDTNEKLFF. CDR3 DNA sequence: TGCGCCAGCAGCCGACACTCGACAGACACTAATGAAAAACTGTTTTTT.

This chain uses TRBV4-1 with TRBJ2-3; TRBD2 might be the D (6 bases). The germline CDR1 and CDR2 sequences are MGHRA and YSYEKL. V gave up 0 bases and J gave up 0 bases, with 16 bases separating them. This CDR3 is built from 18 residues. CDR3 nucleotide sequence: TGCGCCAGCAGCCAAGATATTATGGGGGGTCCTAGCACAGATACGCAGTATTTT. Protein: CASSQDIMGGPSTDTQYF.

This chain links TRBV10-3 with TRBJ2-5; TRBD2 might be the D (5 bases). Germline CDR1 ENHRY, CDR2 SYGVKD. Deletions cut 5 bases from V and 5 bases from J, with 12 bases between. This CDR3 comprises 13 residues. As DNA, the CDR3 is TGTGCCATCAGTCCACTAGGTGGGGAGACCCAGTACTTC. Its protein product is CAISPLGGETQYF.

The chain has TRBV7-8 and TRBJ2-1; TRBD2 aligns across 8 bases. This CDR3 has 15 amino acids. CDR1 SGHVS and CDR2 FQNEAQ come from the germline V gene. The ends lost 3 bases at V and 15 bases at J; junction bases unmatched: 16. The CDR3 loop reads CASSLALAGGTVGFF. Written as DNA, the CDR3 is TGTGCCAGCAGCTTGGCTCTGGCGGGGGGCACTGTGGGGTTCTTC.

The chain uses TRBV5-6 and TRBJ2-5; D uncertain. The J call may be faulty, since TRBJ2-7 better matches the DNA end. In germline, CDR1 is SGHDT, CDR2 YYEEEE. This CDR3 contains 12 residues. The CDR3 here is CASSSTYYEQYF. The DNA of the CDR3 is TGTGCCAGCAGCTCTACCTACTACGAGCAGTACTTC.

The rearrangement links TRBV14 to TRBJ2-7, with 7 positions matching TRBD1. Germline-derived CDR1 and CDR2 are SGHDN and FVKESK. V shed 4 bases, J shed 1 base, and the junction held 10 bases outside the gene matches. This CDR3 region has 16 residues. The CDR3 DNA follows: TGTGCCAGCAGCCGGTTTGGGGACAGTGGATCCTACGAGCAGTACTTC. Translation gives CASSRFGDSGSYEQYF.

The rearrangement uses TRBV10-1 and TRBJ2-5; 11 bases agree with TRBD1. The J call is in doubt because the DNA end fits TRBJ2-7 better. Germline V gene data show CDR1 as WNHNN and CDR2 as SYGVQD (reference sequence). The CDR3 contains 15 residues. The CDR3: CASSEWTGGYYEQYF. The DNA for the CDR3 is TGCGCCAGCAGTGAGTGGACAGGGGGCTACTACGAGCAGTACTTC.

The chain joins TRBV5-1 to TRBJ1-2, with D tentatively TRBD1 (5 bases). The CDR3 has 15 amino acids. Trimming stripped 0 bases from V and 7 bases from J, with 16 bases between. Germline V gene sequence: CDR1 SGHRS, CDR2 YFSETQ. The CDR3 loop is CASSLGAGSDGGYTF. The CDR3 region has the DNA TGCGCCAGCAGCTTGGGGGCAGGGTCAGATGGTGGCTACACCTTC.

This clone was observed a single time. The chain is built from TRBV29-1 and TRBJ2-1, with 7 bases lining up with TRBD2. CDR3 size: 15 residues. In germline, CDR1 is SQVTM, CDR2 ANQGSEA. The V segment lost 6 bases and the J segment 6 bases; nucleotides outside the gene matches: 14. CDR3 nucleotide sequence: TGCAGCGTCCGTCGTCGGCTAGCGGACATCAATGAGCAGTTCTTC. This gives the protein CSVRRRLADINEQFF.

The V and J genes are TRBV30 and TRBJ1-1; no definite D call. The CDR3 has 12 residues. The V end lost 8 bases, the J end lost 0 bases, and 10 bases lay between the germline ends. Per the germline V gene, CDR1 is GTSNPN and CDR2 is SVGIG (reference sequence). This CDR3 is CALQDLNTEAFF. The DNA of the CDR3 is TGTGCCCTCCAGGATCTGAACACTGAAGCTTTCTTT. Full variable domain (outside the CDR3, taken from reference TRBV30 and TRBJ1-1): SQTIHQWPATLVQPVGSPLSLECTVEGTSNPNLYWYRQAAGRGLQLLFYSVGIGQISSEVPQNLSASRPQDRQFILSSKKLLLSDSGFYLCALQDLNTEAFFGQGTRLTVV.

Details on this clone: One end of the junction does not line up with germline, which may come from a read error. The genes are TRBV7-9 and TRBJ2-1; the match to TRBD2 covers 10 bases. Germline V gives CDR1 SEHNR, CDR2 FQNEAQ (reference sequence). CDR3 length: 16 amino acids. This CDR3 reads CSSSLTGTSDNNEQFF. In nucleotides, the CDR3 is TGTTCCAGCAGCTTAACCGGGACTAGCGACAACAATGAGCAGTTCTTC.

The V gene is TRBV5-6, the J gene TRBJ2-5; 12 positions match TRBD2. From germline, CDR1 is SGHDT and CDR2 YYEEEE. The V and J ends lost 0 bases and 4 bases, in that order; junction bases with no gene match: 7. The CDR3 runs to 17 residues. The chain's CDR3 is CASSLELLAGGPETQYF. CDR3 sequence (DNA): TGTGCCAGCAGCTTGGAACTGCTAGCGGGAGGGCCAGAGACCCAGTACTTC. The entire variable domain, with the rest obtained from reference TRBV5-6 and TRBJ2-5, is as follows: DAGVTQSPTHLIKTRGQQVTLRCSPKSGHDTVSWYQQALGQGPQFIFQYYEEEERQRGNFPDRFSGHQFPNYSSELNVNALLLGDSALYLCASSLELLAGGPETQYFGPGTRLLVL.

The chain employs TRBV7-8 and TRBJ2-3; D is possibly TRBD1 (5 bases). Germline CDR1 reads SGHVS; CDR2 reads FQNEAQ. This CDR3 comprises 14 residues. V was clipped by 1 base and J by 6 bases, with 11 bases between them. CDR3 amino acids: CASSLGGPGDTQYF. CDR3 DNA sequence: TGTGCCAGCAGCTTAGGAGGCCCAGGGGATACGCAGTATTTT. Together with reference TRBV7-8 and TRBJ2-3, the CDR3 gives the full variable domain: GAGVSQSPRYKVAKRGQDVALRCDPISGHVSLFWYQQALGQGPEFLTYFQNEAQLDKSGLPSDRFFAERPEGSVSTLKIQRTQQEDSAVYLCASSLGGPGDTQYFGPGTRLTVL.

Concerning this clone itself: One end of the junction varies from germline; a read error may be responsible. This chain links TRBV10-3 with TRBJ2-6; the match to TRBD1 covers 7 bases. The length of the CDR3 is 15 residues. Per germline, CDR1 ENHRY and CDR2 SYGVKD. Here the CDR3 DNA reads TGTGCCATCGGTGACGACAGGGCTGGGGCCAACGTCCTGACTTTC. It encodes CAIGDDRAGANVLTF.

J is TRBJ2-5 and V is TRBV6-6; 9 bases are a match to TRBD2. Trimming cost V 0 bases and J 2 bases; bases outside gene matches: 1. The CDR3 spans 15 residues. Germline values: CDR1 MNHNY, CDR2 SVGAGI (reference sequence). CDR3 residues: CASSYSAGGQETQYF. DNA of the CDR3: TGTGCCAGCAGTTACTCTGCGGGGGGGCAAGAGACCCAGTACTTC.

As concerns this clone: Other nucleotide sequences from this sample produce the same CDR3. The chain combines TRBV5-4 with TRBJ1-1; D might be TRBD1 (5 bases). CDR3 length equals 16 residues. The V end lost 1 base, the J end lost 3 bases, and 16 bases lay between the germline ends. Germline CDR1 reads SGHNT; CDR2 reads YYREEE (reference sequence). The CDR3 region has the DNA TGTGCCAGCAGCTTGTGGCAGGGTGTGTCGTACACTGAAGCTTTCTTT. The encoded protein is CASSLWQGVSYTEAFF.